The clone carrying this TCR beta chain was recorded a few times. Its antigen is undetermined. The germline V gene has CDR1 SGHAT and CDR2 FQNNGV. This CDR3 has 17 amino acids. Deletions cut 1 base from V and 8 bases from J, with 21 bases between. This sample was included in a study of cytomegalovirus exposure and HLA in healthy donors. Overall study: HLA-typed donors were the source of approximately 85 million unique TCRs held in an early data release. Among several hundred genotyped donors, about 85% fell in the Caucasian-associated ancestry cluster. General observations from the study: Available immune exposure information covered CMV serostatus only.

PCR amplification relied on 60 Vbeta primers (plus 13 Jbeta primers). Clones were read by immunoSEQ multiplex PCR, and TCRdb kept only the in-frame ones, dropping some. Of over 150,000 clones in the sample, roughly 80% were seen once. This receptor was taken from a young man in good health and CMV-seropositive. Sequenced: PBMCs. The J gene is TRBJ2-1, the V gene TRBV11-2; D may be TRBD2 (6 bases). As DNA, the CDR3 is TGTGCCAGCAGCTTAGCCCTCGATAGCGGAGTTAATCATGAGCAGTTCTTC. This gives the protein CASSLALDSGVNHEQFF.